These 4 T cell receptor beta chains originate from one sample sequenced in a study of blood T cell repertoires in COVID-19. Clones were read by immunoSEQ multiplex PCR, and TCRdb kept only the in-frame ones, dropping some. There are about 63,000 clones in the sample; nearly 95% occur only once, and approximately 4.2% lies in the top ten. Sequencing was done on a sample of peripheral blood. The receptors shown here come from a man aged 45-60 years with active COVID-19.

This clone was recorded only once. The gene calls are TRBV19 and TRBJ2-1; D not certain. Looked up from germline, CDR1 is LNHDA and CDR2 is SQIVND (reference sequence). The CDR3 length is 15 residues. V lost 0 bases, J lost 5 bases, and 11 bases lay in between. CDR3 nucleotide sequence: TGTGCCAGTAGTATAGATCCCCAGCGCAACAATGAGCAGTTCTTC. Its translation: CASSIDPQRNNEQFF.

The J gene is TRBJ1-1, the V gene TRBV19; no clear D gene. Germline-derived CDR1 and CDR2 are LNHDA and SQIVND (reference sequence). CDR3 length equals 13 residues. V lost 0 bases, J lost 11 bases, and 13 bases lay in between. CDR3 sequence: CASSIDGVVGAFF. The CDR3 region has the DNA TGTGCCAGTAGTATAGATGGCGTCGTCGGGGCTTTCTTT.

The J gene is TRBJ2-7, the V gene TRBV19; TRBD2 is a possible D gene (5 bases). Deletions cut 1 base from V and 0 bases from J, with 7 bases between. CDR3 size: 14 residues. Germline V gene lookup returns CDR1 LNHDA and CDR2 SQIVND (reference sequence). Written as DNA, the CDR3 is TGTGCCAGTAGTATAGTAGGGAGCTCCTACGAGCAGTACTTC. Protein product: CASSIVGSSYEQYF.

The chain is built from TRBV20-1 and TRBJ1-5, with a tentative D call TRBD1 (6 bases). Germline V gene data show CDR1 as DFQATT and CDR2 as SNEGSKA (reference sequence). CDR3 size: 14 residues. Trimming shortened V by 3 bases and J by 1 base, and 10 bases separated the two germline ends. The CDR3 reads CSASHRVSNQPQHF. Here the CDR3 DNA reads TGCAGTGCTAGTCACAGGGTGAGCAATCAGCCCCAGCATTTT.